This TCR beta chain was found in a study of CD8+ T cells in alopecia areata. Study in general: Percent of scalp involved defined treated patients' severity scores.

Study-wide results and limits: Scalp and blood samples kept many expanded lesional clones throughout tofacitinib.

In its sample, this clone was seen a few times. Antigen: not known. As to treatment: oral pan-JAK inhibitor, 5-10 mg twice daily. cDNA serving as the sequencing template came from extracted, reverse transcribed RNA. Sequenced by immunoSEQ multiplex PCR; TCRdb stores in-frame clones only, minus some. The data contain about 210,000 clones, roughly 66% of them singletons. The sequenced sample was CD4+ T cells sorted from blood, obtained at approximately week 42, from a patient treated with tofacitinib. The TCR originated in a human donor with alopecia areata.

The CDR3 bases are TGTGCCAGCAGCTCCCAAACCGGGACAGAAAAATTTTTTTCCTACGAGCAGTACTTC. It encodes CASSSQTGTEKFFSYEQYF. The J gene is TRBJ2-7, the V gene TRBV7-8; 7 nucleotides match TRBD1. CDR3 length: 19 residues. Germline values: CDR1 SGHVS, CDR2 FQNEAQ. The trim removed 4 bases at V and 1 base at J, leaving 19 bases unmatched.